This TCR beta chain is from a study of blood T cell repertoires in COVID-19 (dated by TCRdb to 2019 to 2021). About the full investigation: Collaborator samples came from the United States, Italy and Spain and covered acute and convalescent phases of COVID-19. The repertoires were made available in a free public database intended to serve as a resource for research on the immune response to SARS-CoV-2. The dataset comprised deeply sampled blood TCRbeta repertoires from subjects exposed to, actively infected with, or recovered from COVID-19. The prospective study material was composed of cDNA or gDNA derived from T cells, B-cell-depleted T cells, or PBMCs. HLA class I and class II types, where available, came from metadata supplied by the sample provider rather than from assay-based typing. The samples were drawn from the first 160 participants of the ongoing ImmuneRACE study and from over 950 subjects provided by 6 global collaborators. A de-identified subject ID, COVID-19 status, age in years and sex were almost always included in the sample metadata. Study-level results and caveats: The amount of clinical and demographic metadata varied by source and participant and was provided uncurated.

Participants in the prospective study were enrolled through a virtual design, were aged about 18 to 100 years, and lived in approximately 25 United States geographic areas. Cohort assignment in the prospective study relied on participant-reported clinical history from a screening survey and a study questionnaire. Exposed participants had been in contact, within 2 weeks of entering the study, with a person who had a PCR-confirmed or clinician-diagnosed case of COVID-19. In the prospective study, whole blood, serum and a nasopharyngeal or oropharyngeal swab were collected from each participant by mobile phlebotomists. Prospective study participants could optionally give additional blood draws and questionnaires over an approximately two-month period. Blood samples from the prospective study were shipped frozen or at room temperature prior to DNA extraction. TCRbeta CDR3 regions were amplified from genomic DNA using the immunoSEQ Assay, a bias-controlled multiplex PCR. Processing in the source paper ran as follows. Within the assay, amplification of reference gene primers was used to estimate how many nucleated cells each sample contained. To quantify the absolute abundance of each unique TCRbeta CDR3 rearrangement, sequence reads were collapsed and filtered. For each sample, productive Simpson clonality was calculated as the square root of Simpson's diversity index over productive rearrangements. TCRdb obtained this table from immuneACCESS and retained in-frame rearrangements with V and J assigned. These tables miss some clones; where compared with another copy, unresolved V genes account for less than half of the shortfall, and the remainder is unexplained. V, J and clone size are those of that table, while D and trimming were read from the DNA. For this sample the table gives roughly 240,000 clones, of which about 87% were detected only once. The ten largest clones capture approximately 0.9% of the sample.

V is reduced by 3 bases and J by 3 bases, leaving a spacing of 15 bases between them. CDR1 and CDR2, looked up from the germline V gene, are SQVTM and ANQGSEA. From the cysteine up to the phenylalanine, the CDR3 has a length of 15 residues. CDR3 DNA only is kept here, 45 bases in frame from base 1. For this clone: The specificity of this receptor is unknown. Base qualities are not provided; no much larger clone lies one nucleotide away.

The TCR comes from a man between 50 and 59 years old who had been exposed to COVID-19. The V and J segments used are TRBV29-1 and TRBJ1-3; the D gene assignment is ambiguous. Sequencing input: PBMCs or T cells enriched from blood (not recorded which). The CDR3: CSVDVEGVSGNTIYF. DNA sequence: TGCAGCGTTGACGTTGAAGGAGTAAGTGGAAACACCATATATTTT.